What follows are 10 T cell receptor beta chains derived from one specimen sequenced in a study of blood T cell repertoires in COVID-19. Some clones are missing from TCRdb's copy, which holds only in-frame ones; the method was immunoSEQ multiplex PCR. The sample holds about 250,000 clones, 80% to 90% seen once. Source material: PBMCs or T cells enriched from blood (not recorded which). The source is a man between 40 and 49 years old who had recovered from COVID-19.

The J gene is TRBJ2-1, the V gene TRBV7-9; TRBD2 agrees at 7 bases. Germline V gene sequence: CDR1 SEHNR, CDR2 FQNEAQ (reference sequence). J gave up 8 bases and V 8 bases, and 15 bases lay outside the gene matches. The CDR3 spans 15 residues. CDR3 sequence: CASFSGGGRGDEQFF. For the CDR3, the DNA is TGTGCCAGCTTTTCGGGGGGAGGGAGAGGCGATGAGCAGTTCTTC.

This clone was observed once. The chain links TRBV15 to TRBJ1-2; 9 bases match TRBD1. The CDR3 length is 15 residues. Germline V gene lookup returns CDR1 LNHNV and CDR2 YYDKDF (reference sequence). J was trimmed by 2 bases and V by 5 bases; bases with no gene match: 6. The CDR3 DNA follows: TGTGCCACCAGCTCCCGGACAGGGGTGAACTATGGCTACACCTTC. Its translation: CATSSRTGVNYGYTF.

The J gene is TRBJ1-2, the V gene TRBV6-5, with D unclear. Trimming removed 2 bases from V and 1 base from J, with 14 bases in between. CDR1 and CDR2 from the germline V gene are MNHEY and SVGAGI. CDR3 length: 16 amino acids. CDR3 protein: CASSYLLEADNYGYTF. The CDR3, as DNA: TGTGCCAGCAGTTACCTCCTAGAGGCCGATAACTATGGCTACACCTTC.

The chain carries TRBV5-1 and TRBJ2-1; TRBD2 agrees at 10 bases. The V gene end was trimmed by 0 bases and the J gene end by 8 bases; junction bases not matched to a gene: 8. CDR1 SGHRS and CDR2 YFSETQ come from the germline V gene. The CDR3 length is 16 residues. This CDR3 is CASSLGGAGGYDEQFF. The CDR3 nucleotides are TGCGCCAGCAGCTTGGGAGGAGCGGGAGGGTACGATGAGCAGTTCTTC. Full variable domain (outside the CDR3, taken from reference TRBV5-1 and TRBJ2-1): KAGVTQTPRYLIKTRGQQVTLSCSPISGHRSVSWYQQTPGQGLQFLFEYFSETQRNKGNFPGRFSGRQFSNSRSEMNVSTLELGDSALYLCASSLGGAGGYDEQFFGPGTRLTVL.

The CDR3 DNA follows: TGTGCCAGCAGCCGACAAAGCGGGAGAGGGGACACCGGGGAGCTGTTTTTT. Protein product: CASSRQSGRGDTGELFF. This rearrangement joins TRBV14 to TRBJ2-2; 8 nucleotides agree with TRBD2. The V and J ends lost 4 bases and 3 bases, in that order; junction bases with no gene match: 10. This CDR3 has 17 residues. CDR1 and CDR2 (germline): SGHDN, FVKESK.

This chain's CDR3 is CASSDAGTRTNTGELFF. The CDR3 DNA follows: TGTGCCAGCAGCGACGCAGGGACTAGGACGAACACCGGGGAGCTGTTTTTT. The chain has TRBV9 and TRBJ2-2, with TRBD2 identical over 8 bases. There are 17 residues in the CDR3. Germline assignment: CDR1 SGDLS and CDR2 YYNGEE. With V trimmed by 3 bases and J by 0 bases, 7 bases remained unmatched.

Regarding this clone: This CDR3 is also generated by other DNA sequences in the sample. This chain connects TRBV28 to TRBJ2-2; 11 bases are a match to TRBD2. This CDR3 is built from 14 residues. The V gene end was trimmed by 9 bases and the J gene end by 1 base; junction bases not matched to a gene: 1. From germline, CDR1 is MDHEN and CDR2 SYDVKM. CDR3 in amino acids: CASGTSGNTGELFF. The CDR3 DNA is TGTGCCAGTGGGACTAGCGGGAACACCGGGGAGCTGTTTTTT.

This clone appeared once. This chain joins TRBV6-6 and TRBJ1-3, with D tentatively TRBD1 (5 bases). Germline V gene data show CDR1 as MNHNY and CDR2 as SVGAGI (reference sequence). Deletions cut 5 bases from V and 1 base from J, with 12 bases between. CDR3 length equals 15 residues. The CDR3 sequence: CASSQGVTSGNTIYF. CDR3 in DNA: TGTGCCAGCAGTCAGGGAGTAACGTCTGGAAACACCATATATTTT.

The chain recombines TRBV13 with TRBJ1-4, with D tentatively TRBD1 (5 bases). Germline V gene data show CDR1 as PRHDT and CDR2 as FYEKMQ (reference sequence). The CDR3 is 14 amino acids. V gave up 3 bases and J gave up 4 bases, with 9 bases separating them. In DNA form, the CDR3 reads TGTGCCAGCAGCTTCAGGGATGGTAATGAAAAACTGTTTTTT. It specifies CASSFRDGNEKLFF. The full variable domain, its missing parts supplied by reference TRBV13 and TRBJ1-4, is AAGVIQSPRHLIKEKRETATLKCYPIPRHDTVYWYQQGPGQDPQFLISFYEKMQSDKGSIPDRFSAQQFSDYHSELNMSSLELGDSALYFCASSFRDGNEKLFFGSGTQLSVL.

This clone has just one count. The V call is TRBV5-4, the J call TRBJ1-2; perhaps TRBD1 as D (6 bases). Germline lookup yields CDR1 SGHNT and CDR2 YYREEE (reference sequence). This CDR3 comprises 14 residues. V lost 4 bases and J lost 3, with 13 bases in between. This chain's CDR3 is CASSPTGDHYGYTF. The CDR3 DNA reads as TGTGCCAGCAGCCCGACAGGAGACCACTATGGCTACACCTTC.